Below are 25 T cell receptor beta chains sequenced from a single sample in a study of T cells in Graves' hyperthyroidism and ophthalmopathy. It was RNA transcripts that yielded the amplified TCR beta CDR3 regions. With the HTBI primer set, the TCR CDR3 went through a first round of RT-PCR. Each CDR3 protein is one row after TCRdb ran MiXCR on the multiplex PCR reads. The sample has roughly 510,000 distinct CDR3 sequences, 46% seen once. The sample comprised peripheral blood or thyroid tissue (not recorded which). The source is an adult woman with Graves' disease, either hyperthyroidism or ophthalmopathy (not recorded which).

The chain joins TRBV10-3 to TRBJ1-3; 8 bases are shared with TRBD1. J gave up 0 bases and V 8 bases, and 6 bases lay outside the gene matches. The CDR3 consists of 15 residues. Germline V gene sequence: CDR1 ENHRY, CDR2 SYGVKD. The CDR3 DNA sequence: TGTGCCATCGGGTGGACAGGGATCTCTGGAAACACCATATATTTT. Translated, it gives CAIGWTGISGNTIYF.

This rearrangement joins TRBV7-2 to TRBJ1-5; D may be TRBD1 (5 bases). CDR3 size: 13 residues. V lost 7 bases, J lost 4 bases, and 11 bases lay in between. The germline CDR1 and CDR2 sequences are SGHTA and FQGNSA. This chain's CDR3 is CASNLGGNQPQHF. In nucleotides, the CDR3 is TGTGCCAGCAACCTGGGGGGTAATCAGCCCCAGCATTTT.

This clonotype was picked up one time. The rearrangement joins TRBV19 to TRBJ2-7; possibly TRBD1 for D (5 bases). Germline-derived CDR1 and CDR2 are LNHDA and SQIVND (reference sequence). V lost 4 bases, J lost 6 bases, and 10 bases lay in between. The CDR3 loop spans 12 amino acids. The CDR3 sequence is CASSKGSGEQYF. The CDR3 DNA sequence: TGTGCCAGTAGTAAGGGGTCGGGCGAGCAGTACTTC.

V usage is TRBV28 and J usage is TRBJ1-1; D is unresolved. The V end lost 5 bases, the J end lost 5 bases, and 12 bases lay between the germline ends. The CDR3 is 13 amino acids. CDR1 and CDR2 (germline): MDHEN, SYDVKM. In nucleotides, the CDR3 is TGTGCCAGCAGTCCCTACATGGGAACTGAAGCTTTCTTT. This gives the protein CASSPYMGTEAFF.

This clonotype was counted at least ten times. The V call is TRBV29-1, the J call TRBJ1-1, with D unresolved. Germline CDR1 reads SQVTM; CDR2 reads ANQGSEA. V was pared by 8 bases and J by 4 bases, with 8 bases between. The CDR3 consists of 10 residues. This chain's CDR3 is CSLVGTEAFF. The DNA of the CDR3 is TGCAGCTTAGTTGGCACTGAAGCTTTCTTT.

This clonotype has a count of ten or more. This sequence joins TRBV2 and TRBJ1-4; D is unresolved. There are 10 residues in the CDR3. The germline V gene encodes CDR1 SNHLY and CDR2 FYNNEI. The ends were cut back, 3 bases at V and 7 bases at J, with 0 bases in the middle. The CDR3 nucleotides are TGTGCCAGCAGTGATGAAAAACTGTTTTTT. The encoded protein is CASSDEKLFF. Drawing the rest from reference TRBV2 and TRBJ1-4, the complete variable domain is EPEVTQTPSHQVTQMGQEVILRCVPISNHLYFYWYRQILGQKVEFLVSFYNNEISEKSEIFDDQFSVERPDGSNFTLKIRSTKLEDSAMYFCASSDEKLFFGSGTQLSVL.

To note about this clonotype: Given the absence of the conserved phenylalanine or tryptophan at the CDR3 end, a read error is likely. No DNA is shown, since the ends of the CDR3 on it are uncertain; the CDR3 is the one TCRdb lists. The chain has TRBV7-7 and TRBJ1-3. CDR1 is SSHAT and CDR2 is FNYEAQ in the germline V gene (reference sequence). Inclusive of both ends, the CDR3 amounts to 8 amino acids. The CDR3 region is CASSLMDT.

This clonotype was counted only a few times. The rearrangement uses TRBV7-9 and TRBJ2-7, with 7 bases identical to TRBD2. This CDR3 spans 16 amino acids. The J segment lost 6 bases and the V segment lost 1 base, leaving 12 bases of the junction unmatched. Germline V gene data show CDR1 as SEHNR and CDR2 as FQNEAQ (reference sequence). CDR3 amino acids: CASSLEGWAGVGEQYF. CDR3 in DNA: TGTGCCAGCAGCTTAGAGGGATGGGCGGGAGTGGGCGAGCAGTACTTC.

This clonotype has more than one count but fewer than ten. The chain uses TRBV13 and TRBJ2-7, with D perhaps matching TRBD1 or TRBD2 (5 bases each). V lost 6 bases, J lost 4 bases, and 16 bases lay in between. CDR3 length: 14 residues. CDR1 is PRHDT, CDR2 FYEKMQ, per germline (reference sequence). CDR3 DNA sequence: TGTGCCAGCAGTTTGGGACGGGGAATTTACGAGCAGTACTTC. Translated: CASSLGRGIYEQYF. Supplemented by reference TRBV13 and TRBJ2-7, the full variable domain reads AAGVIQSPRHLIKEKRETATLKCYPIPRHDTVYWYQQGPGQDPQFLISFYEKMQSDKGSIPDRFSAQQFSDYHSELNMSSLELGDSALYFCASSLGRGIYEQYFGPGTRLTVT.

The chain employs TRBV11-2 and TRBJ1-4; D might be TRBD1 (6 bases). The germline CDR1 and CDR2 sequences are SGHAT and FQNNGV. The CDR3 loop spans 13 amino acids. Trimming shortened V by 0 bases and J by 10 bases, and 9 bases separated the two germline ends. The CDR3 sequence is CASSLDEGGKLFF. CDR3 nucleotide sequence: TGTGCCAGCAGCTTAGATGAGGGGGGAAAACTGTTTTTT.

As concerns this clonotype: A junction end diverges from the germline sequence, so it may reflect a read error. V is TRBV20-1 and J is TRBJ2-6; D is possibly TRBD1 (6 bases). The CDR3 contains 13 residues. CDR1 and CDR2 (germline): DFQATT, SNEGSKA (reference sequence). The CDR3 coding sequence is TGCAGTGCCACCCCGGGGCTACAAAAGGGGGAAGCTTTC. Protein sequence: CSATPGLQKGEAF.

This clonotype has a count of ten or more. The chain recombines TRBV29-1 with TRBJ2-7; 7 bases align to TRBD2. In germline, CDR1 is SQVTM, CDR2 ANQGSEA. V was pared by 5 bases and J by 0 bases, with 4 bases of the junction left unmatched. The CDR3 extends over 13 amino acids. CDR3 bases: TGCAGCGTTACTAGCGAGAGCTCCTACGAGCAGTACTTC. This translates into CSVTSESSYEQYF.

The sample holds many counts of this clonotype. This chain joins TRBV7-9 and TRBJ1-2, with a tentative D call TRBD1 (5 bases). Trimming pared 4 bases from V and 4 bases from J, leaving 22 bases between. The CDR3 spans 17 residues. Germline V gene sequence: CDR1 SEHNR, CDR2 FQNEAQ (reference sequence). The CDR3 DNA sequence: TGTGCCAGCAGCTCCTCCTACTTTTTCGGGGGGAGCTATGGCTACACCTTC. Residues: CASSSSYFFGGSYGYTF.

About this clonotype: A much larger clone sits a single nucleotide away, making a read error possible. J is TRBJ2-2 and V is TRBV2, with D possibly being TRBD1 (6 bases). Germline CDR1 and CDR2: SNHLY and FYNNEI. This CDR3 is built from 14 residues. The CDR3 is CASSFGQNAGELFF. In DNA, the CDR3 is TGTGCCAGCAGTTTTGGACAGAACGCCGGGGAGCTGTTTTTT.

V and J are TRBV5-4 and TRBJ2-5, with D perhaps matching TRBD2 (6 bases). The CDR3 contains 14 residues. Germline CDR1 SGHNT, CDR2 YYREEE (reference sequence). V was pared by 7 bases and J by 5 bases, with 18 bases between. Here the CDR3 DNA reads TGTGCCAGCTCACTAGCCCCGGGGAAGGAGACCCAGTACTTC. Encoded protein: CASSLAPGKETQYF.

The V gene is TRBV15, the J gene TRBJ2-3; TRBD1 is a possible D gene (5 bases). CDR1 is LNHNV, CDR2 YYDKDF, per germline (reference sequence). The CDR3 spans 13 residues. The V and J ends lost 0 bases and 5 bases respectively, with 6 bases between them. The chain's CDR3 is CATSRDRGDTQYF. CDR3 nucleotide sequence: TGTGCCACCAGCAGAGATAGGGGAGATACGCAGTATTTT.

The rearrangement links TRBV2 to TRBJ1-2; 8 bases match TRBD1. The CDR3 runs 13 residues. With V trimmed by 6 bases and J by 4 bases, 4 bases remained unmatched. Germline lookup yields CDR1 SNHLY and CDR2 FYNNEI. In nucleotides, the CDR3 is TGTGCCAGCAGGCTACAGGGGGGCTATGGCTACACCTTC. Protein product: CASRLQGGYGYTF.

The V call is TRBV9, the J call TRBJ1-1, with 7 bases identical to TRBD1. Germline V gene sequence: CDR1 SGDLS, CDR2 YYNGEE. Trimming cost V 0 bases and J 1 base; bases outside gene matches: 3. The CDR3 totals 15 residues. The CDR3 protein is CASSVGTGWNTEAFF. The DNA for the CDR3 is TGTGCCAGCAGCGTAGGGACAGGATGGAACACTGAAGCTTTCTTT.

V is TRBV7-6 and J is TRBJ1-2, with D perhaps matching TRBD1 (5 bases). The CDR3 loop spans 15 amino acids. Germline V lookup: CDR1 SGHVS, CDR2 FNYEAQ. Deletions cut 6 bases from V and 3 bases from J, with 17 bases between. The CDR3 loop is CASSFPGTGDYGYTF. The CDR3 DNA reads TGTGCCAGCAGTTTTCCCGGGACGGGGGACTATGGCTACACCTTC.

This clonotype was detected many times. The gene calls are TRBV11-2 and TRBJ1-4; no firm D call. The germline gives CDR1 SGHAT, CDR2 FQNNGV. The CDR3 spans 15 residues. Between the trimmed V and J ends, which lost 5 bases and 0 bases, there was a span of 10 bases. The CDR3 nucleotides read TGTGCCAGCAGCACGGACGCAGCAACTAATGAAAAACTGTTTTTT. It encodes CASSTDAATNEKLFF.

The V gene is TRBV20-1, the J gene TRBJ1-1; TRBD1 is a possible D gene (6 bases). This CDR3 comprises 11 residues. The germline gives CDR1 DFQATT, CDR2 SNEGSKA (reference sequence). V lost 4 bases and J 4 bases, leaving 7 bases between the germline ends. The CDR3 nucleotides are TGCAGTGCTAACAGGGCCACTGAAGCTTTCTTT. Translating gives CSANRATEAFF.

The J gene is TRBJ1-1, the V gene TRBV20-1; TRBD1 might be the D (5 bases). CDR3 length: 13 residues. Trimming removed 1 base from V and 8 bases from J, with 14 bases in between. The germline V gene encodes CDR1 DFQATT and CDR2 SNEGSKA (reference sequence). The CDR3 DNA follows: TGCAGTGCTAGAGGGGGCAGGCAACGAGAAGCTTTCTTT. Translating it yields CSARGGRQREAFF.

This clonotype was detected only a few times. V is TRBV20-1 and J is TRBJ2-7; D is unclear. Germline values: CDR1 DFQATT, CDR2 SNEGSKA (reference sequence). The CDR3 spans 10 residues. The CDR3 here is CRVGGYEQYF. In nucleotides, the CDR3 is TGCAGAGTGGGCGGCTACGAGCAGTACTTC.

As for this clonotype: At one end the junction does not follow the germline gene, possibly because of a read error. V usage is TRBV6-5 and J usage is TRBJ1-6, with D unresolved. This CDR3 contains 9 residues. The germline gives CDR1 MNHEY, CDR2 SVGAGI. CDR3 residues: CTSRHPLHF. CDR3 in DNA: TGTACCAGCAGGCACCCCCTCCACTTT.

This clonotype was found many times. The CDR3 bases are TGCAGTGCTAGAGGGGGGCTCGTCTACGAGCAGTACTTC. This gives the protein CSARGGLVYEQYF. The rearrangement uses TRBV20-1 and TRBJ2-7; a weak D match, TRBD1 (6 bases). V dropped 1 base and J dropped 3 bases, with 10 bases sitting between them. The germline CDR1 and CDR2 sequences are DFQATT and SNEGSKA (reference sequence). The CDR3 extends over 13 amino acids.